The 7 T cell receptor beta chains given below trace back to one sample, sequenced in a study of CD8 T cells in ankylosing spondylitis. TCRdb re-derived calls from the 5' RACE reads in MiXCR, one entry per CDR3 protein. The table has approximately 220,000 distinct CDR3 sequences, 20% to 30% seen once. The source material was blood, either unsorted or a sorted T cell fraction (not recorded which). The receptors were sampled from a male donor with ankylosing spondylitis or in good health (not recorded which).

The rearrangement joins TRBV5-4 to TRBJ1-2, with 9 bases fitting TRBD1. CDR1 is SGHNT, CDR2 YYREEE, per germline (reference sequence). This CDR3 contains 16 residues. V dropped 0 bases and J dropped 0; count of bases not matched to a gene: 3. The CDR3 DNA is TGTGCCAGCAGCTTGGAGGGGACAGGGACTAACTATGGCTACACCTTC. Translated, it gives CASSLEGTGTNYGYTF.

This clonotype was seen ten or more times. The rearrangement uses TRBV3-1 and TRBJ1-2, with 8 nucleotides matching TRBD1. Germline CDR1 reads LGHDT; CDR2 reads YNNKEL (reference sequence). V was clipped by 4 bases and J by 6 bases; unmatched bases: 7. The CDR3 has 14 residues. The CDR3 reads CASSRTSGGHGYTF. CDR3 DNA sequence: TGTGCCAGCAGCCGGACTTCAGGGGGCCATGGCTACACCTTC.

V and J are TRBV5-1 and TRBJ2-3; 14 bases align to TRBD2. The length of the CDR3 is 17 residues. Germline CDR1 is SGHRS and CDR2 is YFSETQ. Trimming cost V 4 bases and J 1 base; bases outside gene matches: 5. The CDR3 bases are TGCGCCAGCAGCGGGGGGACTAGCGGGAGTGGCACAGATACGCAGTATTTT. Residues: CASSGGTSGSGTDTQYF.

This clonotype was counted many times. The rearrangement joins TRBV24-1 to TRBJ2-3; 8 nucleotides match TRBD2. This CDR3 comprises 14 residues. CDR1 is KGHDR, CDR2 SFDVKD, per germline. The junction had 9 bases not matched to a gene; V was cut back by 9 bases and J by 5 bases. CDR3 in amino acids: CATPRGLAGDTQYF. DNA for the CDR3: TGTGCCACCCCTCGAGGGCTAGCGGGAGATACGCAGTATTTT.

This clonotype was seen ten or more times. The chain uses TRBV15 and TRBJ2-6, with D perhaps TRBD1 (5 bases). The CDR3 extends over 16 amino acids. CDR1 and CDR2 from the germline V gene are LNHNV and YYDKDF (reference sequence). V lost 1 base to trimming and J lost 0 bases, with 7 bases between them. CDR3 nucleotides: TGTGCCACCAGCAGAGGACAGCCCTCTGGGGCCAACGTCCTGACTTTC. The encoded protein is CATSRGQPSGANVLTF.

There are many counts of this clonotype. The rearrangement joins TRBV4-3 to TRBJ2-7, with D unresolved. Germline V gene lookup returns CDR1 LGHNA and CDR2 YSLEER. The CDR3 has 18 residues. V lost 0 bases to trimming and J lost 0 bases, with 18 bases between them. This CDR3 is CASSQDLTSAVTSYEQYF. Here the CDR3 DNA reads TGCGCCAGCAGCCAAGATCTCACGTCGGCTGTAACCTCCTACGAGCAGTACTTC.

V gene TRBV29-1 combines with J gene TRBJ2-5; D perhaps matches TRBD1 (5 bases). This CDR3 is built from 11 residues. Looked up from germline, CDR1 is SQVTM and CDR2 is ANQGSEA. Trimming took 3 bases from V and 7 from J, leaving 9 bases between them. The CDR3 region is CSVDLGPTQYF. The CDR3 nucleotides read TGCAGCGTTGATCTGGGGCCGACCCAGTACTTC. Full variable domain (remainder filled in from reference TRBV29-1 and TRBJ2-5): SAVISQKPSRDICQRGTSLTIQCQVDSQVTMMFWYRQQPGQSLTLIATANQGSEATYESGFVIDKFPISRPNLTFSTLTVSNMSPEDSSIYLCSVDLGPTQYFGPGTRLLVL.